This is a list of T cell receptor beta chains from one sample in a study of blood T cells in healthy people across ages. MiXCR, applied by TCRdb to the 5' RACE reads, yields one record per CDR3 protein. The sample holds 800,000 or so distinct CDR3 sequences; 25% are singletons and the top ten take 3% to 4%. This same sample was also part of a study on T cells of mothers and their children.

The sequenced material came from blood. The receptors derive from a boy under 18 in good health. Both conserved end residues are part of each CDR3. Fields, in order: V gene, clone size, D gene, J gene, CDR3 protein, CDR3 DNA. The D gene is left open where the match is weak. Size values are once, few and many counts, or a class for expanded clones, and some rows have none.

TRBV4-3	.	.	TRBJ1-5	CASSQEGLSGQPQHF	TGCGCCAGCAGCCAAGAAGGGCTGTCGGGCCAGCCCCAGCATTTT
TRBV7-2	.	TRBD1	TRBJ2-1	CASSLSRQGGYNEQFF	TGTGCCAGCAGCTTATCGAGACAGGGGGGATACAATGAGCAGTTCTTC
TRBV5-5	.	.	TRBJ2-7	CASSLSFEVFAGYEQYF	TGTGCCAGCAGCTTGTCTTTTGAGGTCTTTGCAGGCTACGAGCAGTACTTC
TRBV7-9	few	.	TRBJ1-2	CASSLGWPGLYGYTF	TGTGCCAGCAGCTTAGGATGGCCAGGCCTCTATGGCTACACCTTC
TRBV7-9	.	.	TRBJ1-2	CASRVTGESPFWYGYTF	TGTGCCAGCAGAGTAACAGGAGAATCTCCCTTTTGGTATGGCTACACCTTC
TRBV28	few	TRBD1	TRBJ1-2	CASSSTGKDGYTF	TGTGCCAGCAGTTCGACAGGGAAAGATGGCTACACCTTC
TRBV6-2/TRBV6-3	few	.	TRBJ1-3	CASLRTRLVSGNTIYF	TGTGCCAGCCTCCGGACCCGACTGGTCTCTGGAAACACCATATATTTT
TRBV7-2	once	.	TRBJ1-4	CASSLGYRTNEKLFF	TGTGCCAGCAGCCTAGGTTACAGGACTAATGAAAAACTGTTTTTT
TRBV5-1	.	.	TRBJ1-4	CASSPHSDPDEKLFF	TGCGCCAGCAGCCCTCACAGCGATCCGGATGAAAAACTGTTTTTT
TRBV7-9	.	.	TRBJ2-7	CASSPRGGDHEQYF	TGTGCCAGCAGCCCTAGAGGAGGGGACCACGAGCAGTACTTC
TRBV14	.	TRBD1	TRBJ2-7	CASSDRDRKYEQYF	TGTGCCAGCAGCGACCGGGACAGAAAATACGAGCAGTACTTC
TRBV19	few	.	TRBJ1-3	CATIPRGPGNTIYF	TGTGCCACAATACCCAGAGGACCTGGAAACACCATATATTTT
TRBV11-2	.	TRBD1	TRBJ2-1	CASSFRTGNNEQFF	TGTGCCAGCAGCTTCCGGACAGGGAACAATGAGCAGTTCTTC
TRBV7-9	.	TRBD1	TRBJ2-5	CASRTRSKTGMDQETQYF	TGTGCCAGCAGGACTCGGTCTAAGACAGGGATGGACCAAGAGACCCAGTACTTC
TRBV20-1	.	TRBD2	TRBJ2-5	CSASGLAGATGETQYF	TGCAGTGCTAGCGGTCTAGCGGGAGCCACGGGGGAGACCCAGTACTTC
TRBV7-9	.	.	TRBJ2-1	CASSPPLSYNEQFF	TGTGCCAGCAGCCCCCCGCTCAGCTACAATGAGCAGTTCTTC
TRBV7-6	few	.	TRBJ1-5	CASSSPGSAGTSTDTQHF	TGTGCCAGCAGCTCCCCAGGTAGCGCGGGGACTAGCACAGATACGCAGCATTTT
TRBV5-1	.	.	TRBJ2-7	CASSLDLNNYEQYF	TGCGCCAGCAGCCTCGACCTGAACAACTACGAGCAGTACTTC
TRBV9	few	.	TRBJ2-7	CASSVLGSLDEQYF	TGTGCCAGCAGCGTCCTCGGGAGCCTTGACGAGCAGTACTTC
TRBV20-1	.	TRBD2	TRBJ2-3	CSADTLTSGGPYTQYF	TGCAGTGCTGACACTCTTACTAGCGGGGGGCCCTATACGCAGTATTTT
TRBV29-1	few	TRBD1	TRBJ2-7	CSASTGADEQYF	TGCAGCGCCTCAACAGGGGCGGACGAGCAGTACTTC
TRBV3-1	.	TRBD2	TRBJ2-7	CASSEGASGFYEQYF	TGTGCCAGCAGCGAAGGGGCTAGCGGATTCTACGAGCAGTACTTC
TRBV6-2/TRBV6-3	few	TRBD1	TRBJ1-2	CASSFVDRTSGSFGYTF	TGTGCCAGCAGTTTCGTGGACAGGACGAGCGGTTCCTTTGGCTACACCTTC
TRBV9	few	TRBD2	TRBJ2-1	CASSVVAGGPNEQFF	TGTGCCAGCAGCGTAGTTGCGGGGGGGCCTAATGAGCAGTTCTTC
TRBV7-9	few	.	TRBJ2-7	CASSLLGDGHREYF	TGTGCCAGCAGCTTGCTCGGCGATGGGCACAGGGAGTACTTC
TRBV7-2	.	TRBD2	TRBJ2-5	CASSARRGVGETQYF	TGTGCCAGCAGCGCCCGACGGGGGGTGGGAGAGACCCAGTACTTC
TRBV4-1	.	.	TRBJ2-7	CASSQDLIGLLSYEQYF	TGCGCCAGCAGCCAAGATCTGATAGGACTGCTCTCCTACGAGCAGTACTTC
TRBV6-2/TRBV6-3	few	.	TRBJ1-1	CASSRGYTEAFF	TGTGCCAGCAGCAGGGGATACACTGAAGCTTTCTTT
TRBV27	.	.	TRBJ1-5	CASSVMGSGQPQHF	TGTGCCAGCAGCGTAATGGGTTCTGGTCAGCCCCAGCATTTT
TRBV7-6	few	TRBD2	TRBJ2-1	CASSLRGGLEEQFF	TGTGCCAGCAGCTTACGGGGGGGCCTCGAAGAGCAGTTCTTC
TRBV5-1	few	.	TRBJ1-1	CASSLDGPGPEAFF	TGCGCCAGCAGCTTGGACGGCCCCGGCCCTGAAGCTTTCTTT
TRBV4-3	few	.	TRBJ2-7	CASSQKPRGGEQYF	TGCGCCAGCAGCCAGAAGCCTAGGGGCGGCGAGCAGTACTTC
TRBV7-2	few	TRBD2	TRBJ2-7	CASSLDGGAYF	TGTGCCAGCAGCTTAGACGGGGGGGCGTACTTC
TRBV20-1	.	.	TRBJ2-7	CSARDLPSYEQYF	TGCAGTGCTAGAGACCTACCTAGCTACGAGCAGTACTTC
TRBV7-2	.	.	TRBJ2-1	CASSKLASSYNEQFF	TGTGCCAGCAGCAAACTAGCAAGCTCCTACAATGAGCAGTTCTTC
TRBV7-9	.	TRBD1	TRBJ2-2	CASSLRTTGGTGELFF	TGTGCCAGCAGCTTACGTACCACAGGGGGCACCGGGGAGCTGTTTTTT
TRBV7-9	.	TRBD1	TRBJ2-7	CASSSQHTGGEQYF	TGTGCCAGCAGCTCACAACACACAGGGGGCGAGCAGTACTTC
TRBV27	.	TRBD2	TRBJ2-4	CASASGVAKNIQYF	TGTGCCAGCGCTAGCGGGGTAGCCAAAAACATTCAGTACTTC
TRBV5-1	.	.	TRBJ2-4	CASSLVGGRGNAKNIQYF	TGCGCCAGCAGCTTGGTAGGGGGTCGTGGGAATGCCAAAAACATTCAGTACTTC
TRBV9	few	.	TRBJ2-7	CASSVHGAPLYEQYF	TGTGCCAGCAGCGTACACGGGGCCCCCCTCTACGAGCAGTACTTC
TRBV7-9	.	.	TRBJ2-7	CASSLTASEQYF	TGTGCCAGCAGCTTAACGGCGTCCGAGCAGTACTTC
TRBV6-2/TRBV6-3	many	TRBD1	TRBJ2-3	CASSDRTGSVDTQYF	TGTGCCAGCAGTGACCGGACAGGGTCGGTGGATACGCAGTATTTT
TRBV6-5	.	.	TRBJ2-7	CASSSTDLEQYF	TGTGCCAGCAGTTCCACGGACCTGGAGCAGTACTTC
TRBV7-9	few	.	TRBJ2-2	CASRHRTVDNTGELFF	TGTGCCAGCAGGCACAGGACGGTGGATAACACCGGGGAGCTGTTTTTT
TRBV28	few	.	TRBJ2-5	CASSLKFRVYETQYF	TGTGCCAGCAGTTTAAAATTTCGGGTTTATGAGACCCAGTACTTC
TRBV9	.	TRBD2	TRBJ2-5	CASSVDSGSQETQYF	TGTGCCAGCAGCGTAGACAGCGGGAGCCAAGAGACCCAGTACTTC
TRBV29-1	few	.	TRBJ2-1	CSVEVADYNEQFF	TGCAGCGTTGAAGTAGCGGACTACAATGAGCAGTTCTTC
TRBV12-5	.	.	TRBJ2-5	CASGLSASWDVQETQYF	TGTGCTAGTGGTTTGTCGGCTAGCTGGGACGTCCAAGAGACCCAGTACTTC
TRBV10-3	.	TRBD1	TRBJ1-6	CAISEPGQGALTLHF	TGTGCCATCAGTGAGCCCGGACAGGGGGCTTTAACCCTCCACTTT
TRBV9	.	TRBD1	TRBJ1-6	CASSAGQGRSPLHF	TGTGCCAGCAGCGCGGGACAGGGTAGGTCACCCCTCCACTTT
TRBV5-1	few	.	TRBJ2-1	CASRRALSSYNEQFF	TGCGCCAGCAGGCGGGCCCTGAGCTCCTACAATGAGCAGTTCTTC
TRBV11-2	.	.	TRBJ2-7	CASSLGPGREQYF	TGTGCCAGCAGCTTAGGACCAGGTCGGGAGCAGTACTTC
TRBV2	.	.	TRBJ2-7	CASSDAPPGERPFYEQYF	TGTGCCAGCAGTGATGCCCCCCCGGGGGAACGGCCCTTCTACGAGCAGTACTTC